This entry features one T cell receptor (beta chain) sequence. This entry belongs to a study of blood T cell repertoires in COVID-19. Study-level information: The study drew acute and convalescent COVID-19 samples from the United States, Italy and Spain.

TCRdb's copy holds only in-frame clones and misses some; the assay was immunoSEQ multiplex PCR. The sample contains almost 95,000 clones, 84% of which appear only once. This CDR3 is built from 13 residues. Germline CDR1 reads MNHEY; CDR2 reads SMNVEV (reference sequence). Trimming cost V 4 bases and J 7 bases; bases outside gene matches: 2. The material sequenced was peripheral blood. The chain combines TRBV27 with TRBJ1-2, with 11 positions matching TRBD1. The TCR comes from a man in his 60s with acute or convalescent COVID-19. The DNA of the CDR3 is TGTGCCAGCAGTTGGACAGGGGGCCTTGGCTACACCTTC. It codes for CASSWTGGLGYTF.